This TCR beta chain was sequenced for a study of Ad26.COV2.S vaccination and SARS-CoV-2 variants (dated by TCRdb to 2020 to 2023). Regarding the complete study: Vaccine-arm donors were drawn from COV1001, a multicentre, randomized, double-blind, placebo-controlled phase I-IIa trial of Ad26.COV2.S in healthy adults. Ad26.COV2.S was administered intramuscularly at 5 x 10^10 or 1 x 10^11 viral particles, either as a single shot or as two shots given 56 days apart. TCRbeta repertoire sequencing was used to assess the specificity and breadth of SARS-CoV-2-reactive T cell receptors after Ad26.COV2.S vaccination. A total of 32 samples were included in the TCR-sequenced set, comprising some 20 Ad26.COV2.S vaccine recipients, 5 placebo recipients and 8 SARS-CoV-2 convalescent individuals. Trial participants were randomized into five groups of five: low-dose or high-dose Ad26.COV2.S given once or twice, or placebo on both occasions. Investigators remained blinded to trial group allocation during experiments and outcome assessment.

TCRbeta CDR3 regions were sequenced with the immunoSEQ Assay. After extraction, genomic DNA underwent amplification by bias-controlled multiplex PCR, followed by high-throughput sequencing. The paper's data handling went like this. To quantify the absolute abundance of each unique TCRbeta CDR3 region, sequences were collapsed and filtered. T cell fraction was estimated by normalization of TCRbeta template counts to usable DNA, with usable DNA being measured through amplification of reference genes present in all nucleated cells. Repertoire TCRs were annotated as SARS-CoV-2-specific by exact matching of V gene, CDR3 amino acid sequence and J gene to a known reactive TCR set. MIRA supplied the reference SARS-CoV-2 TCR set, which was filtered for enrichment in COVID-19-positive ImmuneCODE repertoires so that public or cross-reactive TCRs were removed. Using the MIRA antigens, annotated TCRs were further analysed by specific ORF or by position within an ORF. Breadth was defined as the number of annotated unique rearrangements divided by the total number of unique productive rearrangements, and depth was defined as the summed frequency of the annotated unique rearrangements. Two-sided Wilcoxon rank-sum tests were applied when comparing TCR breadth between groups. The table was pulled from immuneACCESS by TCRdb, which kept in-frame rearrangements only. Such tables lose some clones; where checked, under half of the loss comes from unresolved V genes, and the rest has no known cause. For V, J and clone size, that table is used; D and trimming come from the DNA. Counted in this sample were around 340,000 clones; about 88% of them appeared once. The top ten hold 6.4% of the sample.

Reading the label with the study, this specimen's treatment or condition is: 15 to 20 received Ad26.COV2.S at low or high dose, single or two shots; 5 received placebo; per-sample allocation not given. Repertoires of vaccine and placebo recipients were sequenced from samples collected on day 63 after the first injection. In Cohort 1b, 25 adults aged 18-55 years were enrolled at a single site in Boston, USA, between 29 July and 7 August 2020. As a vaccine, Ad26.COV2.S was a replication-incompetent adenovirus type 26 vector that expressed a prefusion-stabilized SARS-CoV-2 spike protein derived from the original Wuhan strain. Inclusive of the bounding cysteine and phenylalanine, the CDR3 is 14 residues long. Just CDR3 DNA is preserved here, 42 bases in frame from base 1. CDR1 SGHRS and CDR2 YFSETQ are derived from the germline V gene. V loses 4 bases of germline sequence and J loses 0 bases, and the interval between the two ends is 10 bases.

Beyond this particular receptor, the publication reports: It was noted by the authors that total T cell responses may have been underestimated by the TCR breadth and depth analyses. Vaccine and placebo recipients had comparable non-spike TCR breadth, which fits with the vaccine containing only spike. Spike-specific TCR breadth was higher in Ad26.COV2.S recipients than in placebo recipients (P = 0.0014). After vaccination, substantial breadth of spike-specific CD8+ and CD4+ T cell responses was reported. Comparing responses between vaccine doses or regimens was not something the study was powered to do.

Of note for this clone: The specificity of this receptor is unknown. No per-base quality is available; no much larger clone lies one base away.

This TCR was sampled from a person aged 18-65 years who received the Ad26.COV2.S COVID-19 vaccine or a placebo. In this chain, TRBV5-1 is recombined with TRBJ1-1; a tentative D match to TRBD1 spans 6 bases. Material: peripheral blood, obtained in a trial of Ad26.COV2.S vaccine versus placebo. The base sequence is TGCGCCAGCAGCAAGACAGGTATGAACACTGAAGCTTTCTTT. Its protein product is CASSKTGMNTEAFF.